The 13 T cell receptor beta chains presented below share a single source sample, sequenced in a study of T-cell reconstitution after alpha-beta-depleted transplantation in children. During its preparation, the TCRbeta library received unique molecular identifiers. TCRdb used MiXCR to reprocess the PCR reads, holding one entry per CDR3 protein. The data show some 72,000 distinct CDR3 sequences, with more than 5.5% seen just once and 2.5% held by the top ten. The starting material was PBMCs from the stem cell graft donor, obtained from the stem cell graft. The receptors originated from a human donor who donated a stem cell graft to a child with acute lymphoblastic leukemia.

The chain carries TRBV5-6 and TRBJ2-5, with D perhaps matching TRBD1 (6 bases). CDR1 is SGHDT, CDR2 YYEEEE, per germline. Trimming took off 2 bases at V and 2 bases at J, with 13 bases between the two ends. This CDR3 has 15 residues. The DNA of the CDR3 is TGTGCCAGCAGCTTCCGGGACACCCTTCAAGAGACCCAGTACTTC. The encoded protein is CASSFRDTLQETQYF.

This chain links TRBV6-5 with TRBJ2-7; 12 bases map to TRBD2. Germline-derived CDR1 and CDR2 are MNHEY and SVGAGI. With 6 bases clipped from V and 1 base from J, the junction kept 4 bases outside the gene matches. The CDR3 has 15 residues. CDR3 DNA sequence: TGTGCCAGCAGCCCACTAGCGGGAGGTTCCTACGAGCAGTACTTC. Translating it yields CASSPLAGGSYEQYF.

This sequence joins TRBV29-1 and TRBJ2-5; 12 nucleotides match TRBD1. The length of the CDR3 is 16 residues. With V trimmed by 8 bases and J by 5 bases, 15 bases remained unmatched. The germline V gene has CDR1 SQVTM and CDR2 ANQGSEA. As DNA, the CDR3 is TGCAGCTCCTCAATACGGGACAGGGGGCTTCGGGAGACCCAGTACTTC. Encoded protein: CSSSIRDRGLRETQYF.

This clonotype has at least ten counts. The CDR3 sequence: CASSFATAYEQFF. CDR3 in DNA: TGTGCCAGCAGTTTCGCGACAGCCTATGAGCAGTTCTTC. This chain joins TRBV12-3 or TRBV12-4 and TRBJ2-1, with D perhaps matching TRBD1 (5 bases). The CDR3 sequence is 13 residues long. V lost 3 bases and J 8 bases, leaving 11 bases between the germline ends.

This clonotype was seen at least ten times. The chain employs TRBV7-9 and TRBJ2-1; either TRBD1 or TRBD2 may supply D (6 bases each). Germline V CDR1 and CDR2: SEHNR, FQNEAQ (reference sequence). V was clipped by 2 bases and J by 8 bases, with 13 bases between them. The CDR3 has 14 residues. The CDR3 sequence: CASSLPMGGHEQFF. CDR3 DNA: TGTGCCAGCAGCTTACCAATGGGGGGCCATGAGCAGTTCTTC.

This clonotype was counted ten times or more. The V gene is TRBV7-6, the J gene TRBJ1-6, with 9 nucleotides matching TRBD1. CDR1 is SGHVS and CDR2 is FNYEAQ in the germline V gene. The CDR3 contains 15 residues. J lost 7 bases, V lost 5 bases, and 6 bases had no gene match. The chain's CDR3 is CASSRGQGRNSPLHF. The CDR3 DNA reads TGTGCCAGCAGCCGGGGACAGGGAAGGAATTCACCCCTCCACTTT.

The chain carries TRBV28 and TRBJ2-5; 8 bases align to TRBD1. The germline gives CDR1 MDHEN, CDR2 SYDVKM. The CDR3 is 15 amino acids. J gave up 5 bases and V 7 bases, and 12 bases lay outside the gene matches. This chain's CDR3 is CASTHPQGARETQYF. CDR3 nucleotide sequence: TGTGCCAGCACCCATCCCCAGGGGGCGCGGGAGACCCAGTACTTC.

J is TRBJ1-1 and V is TRBV7-2; D not certain. Germline CDR1 is SGHTA and CDR2 is FQGNSA. This CDR3 has 14 residues. The ends were cut back, 5 bases at V and 2 bases at J, with 12 bases in the middle. The CDR3 DNA reads as TGTGCCAGCAGCCTGAGGACGGCTAACACTGAAGCTTTCTTT. This gives the protein CASSLRTANTEAFF.

This clonotype was counted at least ten times. This chain uses TRBV7-2 with TRBJ2-3; 7 positions agree with TRBD2. After removal of 6 bases from V and 0 bases from J, the junction contained 6 bases not matched to a gene. Germline-derived CDR1 and CDR2 are SGHTA and FQGNSA. The CDR3 consists of 15 residues. The CDR3 reads CASSTLGGSTDTQYF. CDR3 DNA sequence: TGTGCCAGCAGTACCCTCGGGGGGAGCACAGATACGCAGTATTTT. Looking up the rest from reference TRBV7-2 and TRBJ2-3 gives the full variable domain: GAGVSQSPSNKVTEKGKDVELRCDPISGHTALYWYRQSLGQGLEFLIYFQGNSAPDKSGLPSDRFSAERTGGSVSTLTIQRTQQEDSAVYLCASSTLGGSTDTQYFGPGTRLTVL.

The chain combines TRBV2 with TRBJ2-1; TRBD2 matches at 8 bases. In germline, CDR1 is SNHLY, CDR2 FYNNEI. The CDR3 spans 16 residues. After removal of 6 bases from V and 4 bases from J, the junction contained 11 bases not matched to a gene. In DNA, the CDR3 is TGTGCCAGCAGGGTTGGGCGGGGGGTAGGGTACAATGAGCAGTTCTTC. Amino acids: CASRVGRGVGYNEQFF.

This clonotype was seen at least ten times. The chain joins TRBV12-3 or TRBV12-4 to TRBJ2-1; 9 bases map to TRBD2. The length of the CDR3 is 16 residues. Trimming at V came to 6 bases and at J to 4 bases, leaving 10 bases not matched to a gene. The CDR3, as DNA: TGTGCCAGCAGCCTATTCGCGGGGGGGCAGTACAATGAGCAGTTCTTC. This codes for CASSLFAGGQYNEQFF.

This clonotype was found many times. CDR3 sequence: CASGHKVDMGGNTIYF. The CDR3 DNA follows: TGTGCCAGCGGTCACAAGGTGGATATGGGTGGAAACACCATATATTTT. The chain carries TRBV4-2 and TRBJ1-3, with D hard to call. Trimming removed 8 bases from V and 3 bases from J, with 20 bases in between. CDR3 length equals 16 residues. Per the germline V gene, CDR1 is LGHNA and CDR2 is YNFKEQ.

This clonotype showed up many times. The CDR3 reads CASSFFGTSGNEQFF. The CDR3 DNA reads TGTGCCAGCAGCTTTTTCGGGACTAGCGGCAATGAGCAGTTCTTC. This chain uses TRBV7-9 with TRBJ2-1; 11 bases match TRBD2. The CDR3 loop spans 15 amino acids. The V and J ends lost 3 bases and 6 bases, in that order; junction bases with no gene match: 4. Germline assignment: CDR1 SEHNR and CDR2 FQNEAQ (reference sequence).